This T cell receptor (beta chain) was sequenced for a study of T cells in Graves' hyperthyroidism and ophthalmopathy. Germline V CDR1 and CDR2: MGHRA, YSYEKL. CDR3 length equals 14 residues. Trimming left V 0 bases short and J 1 base short, with 4 bases between. Amplified TCR beta CDR3 regions came from RNA transcripts. Initially, a first-round RT-PCR of the TCR CDR3 employed the HTBI primer set. TCRdb independently ran MiXCR on the multiplex PCR reads; one entry per CDR3 protein. Here the sample spans a few hundred thousand distinct CDR3 sequences, 15% to 18% being singletons. This receptor was obtained from a woman aged 30 to 39 with Graves' hyperthyroidism. The sequenced sample consisted of blood. The genes are TRBV4-1 and TRBJ1-5; D unclear. As DNA, the CDR3 is TGCGCCAGCAGCCAAGATAGAAGCAATCAGCCCCAGCATTTT. It is translated as CASSQDRSNQPQHF.